The sequence of this TCR beta chain was determined in a study of T cells in Graves' hyperthyroidism and ophthalmopathy. General study results and limits: Most expanded thyroid clonotypes above 0.001 also appeared in blood.

TCR beta CDR3 regions were amplified from RNA transcripts. A set of HTBI primers served as the primers for a first-round RT-PCR of the TCR CDR3. TCRdb redid the calling of the multiplex PCR reads with MiXCR, one entry per CDR3 protein. Counted here are roughly 420,000 distinct CDR3 sequences, about 15% occurring once; the ten biggest clones make up roughly 13%. This clonotype was detected ten times or more. The antigen is undetermined. Germline CDR1 KGHSH, CDR2 LQKENI. The V and J ends lost 0 bases and 3 bases respectively, with 4 bases between them. The CDR3 is 13 amino acids. Exclusion criteria comprised uncontrolled infection, other autoimmune disease, pregnancy or lactation.

The receptor comes from a woman aged 18-35 years with Graves' hyperthyroidism. Specimen: blood. The chain uses TRBV18 and TRBJ2-3; no clear D gene. DNA for the CDR3: TGTGCCAGCTCACCACCGGTGACAGATACGCAGTATTTT. The encoded protein is CASSPPVTDTQYF.